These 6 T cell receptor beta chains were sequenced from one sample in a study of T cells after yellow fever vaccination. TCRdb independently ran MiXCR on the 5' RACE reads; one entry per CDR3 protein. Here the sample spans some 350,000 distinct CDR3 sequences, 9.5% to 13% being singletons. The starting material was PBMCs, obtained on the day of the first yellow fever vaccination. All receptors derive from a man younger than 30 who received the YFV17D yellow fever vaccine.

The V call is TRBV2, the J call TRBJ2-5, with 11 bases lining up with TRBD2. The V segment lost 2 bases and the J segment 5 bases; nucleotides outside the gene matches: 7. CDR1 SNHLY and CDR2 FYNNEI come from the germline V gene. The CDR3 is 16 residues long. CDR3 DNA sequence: TGTGCCAGCAGTGAATCGACTAGCGGGGCTCGGGAGACCCAGTACTTC. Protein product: CASSESTSGARETQYF.

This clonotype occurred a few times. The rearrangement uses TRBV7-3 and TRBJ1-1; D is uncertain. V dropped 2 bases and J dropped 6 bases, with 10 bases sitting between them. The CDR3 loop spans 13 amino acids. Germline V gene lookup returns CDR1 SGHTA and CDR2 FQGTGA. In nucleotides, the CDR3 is TGTGCCAGCAGCTTATTGGGGTTACCTGAAGCTTTCTTT. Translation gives CASSLLGLPEAFF.

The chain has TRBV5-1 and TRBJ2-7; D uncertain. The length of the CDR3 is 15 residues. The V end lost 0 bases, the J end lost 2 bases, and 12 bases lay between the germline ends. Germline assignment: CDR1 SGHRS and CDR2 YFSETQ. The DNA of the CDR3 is TGCGCCAGCAGCTTGGAGATTGGGTCCACCTACGAGCAGTACTTC. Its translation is CASSLEIGSTYEQYF. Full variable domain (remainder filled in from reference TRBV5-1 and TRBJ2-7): KAGVTQTPRYLIKTRGQQVTLSCSPISGHRSVSWYQQTPGQGLQFLFEYFSETQRNKGNFPGRFSGRQFSNSRSEMNVSTLELGDSALYLCASSLEIGSTYEQYFGPGTRLTVT.

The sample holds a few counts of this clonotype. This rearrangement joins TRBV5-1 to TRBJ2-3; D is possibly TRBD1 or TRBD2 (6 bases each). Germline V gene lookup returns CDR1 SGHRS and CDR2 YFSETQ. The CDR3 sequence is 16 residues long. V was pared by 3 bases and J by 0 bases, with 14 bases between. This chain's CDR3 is CASSWRGETSTDTQYF. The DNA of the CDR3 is TGCGCCAGCAGCTGGAGGGGGGAAACTAGCACAGATACGCAGTATTTT.

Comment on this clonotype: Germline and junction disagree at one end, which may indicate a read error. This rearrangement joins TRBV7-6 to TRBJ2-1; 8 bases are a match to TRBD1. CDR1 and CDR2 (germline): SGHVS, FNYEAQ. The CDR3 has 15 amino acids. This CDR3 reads CASSFGQGSYSEQFF. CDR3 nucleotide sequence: TGTGCCAGCAGCTTCGGACAGGGCTCCTACAGTGAGCAGTTCTTC.

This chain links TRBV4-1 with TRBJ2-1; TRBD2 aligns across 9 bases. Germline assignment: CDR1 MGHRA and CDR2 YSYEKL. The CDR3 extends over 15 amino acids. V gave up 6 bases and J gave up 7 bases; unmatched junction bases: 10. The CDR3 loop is CASSFGGGAMNEQFF. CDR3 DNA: TGCGCCAGCAGTTTCGGCGGGGGGGCAATGAATGAGCAGTTCTTC.